The clone carrying this T cell receptor (beta chain) was seen ten or more times. The sample is drawn from a study of tumor-infiltrating lymphocytes in oesophageal squamous cell carcinoma. Trimming left V 5 bases short and J 5 bases short, with 12 bases between. The germline gives CDR1 LNHDA, CDR2 SQIVND (reference sequence). The CDR3 is made up of 13 amino acids. TCRdb ran MiXCR on the PCR reads and lists one entry per CDR3 protein. The profile shows 6,000 to 6,500 distinct CDR3 sequences, about 15% of them singletons. This sequence was found in a male donor with esophageal squamous cell carcinoma. V and J are TRBV19 and TRBJ2-5; D is ambiguous. Specimen: esophageal tumor tissue. CDR3 region: CASSPLVSETQYF. The DNA of the CDR3 is TGTGCCAGTAGTCCCCTGGTCTCGGAGACCCAGTACTTC.